This TCR beta chain was retrieved from a study of blood T cell repertoires in COVID-19. In the study overall: Nucleic acid was either cDNA or gDNA, and it came from T cells, B-cell-depleted T cells, or PBMCs.

The V gene's germline CDR1 is SGHVS and CDR2 FQNEAQ. V shed 2 bases, J shed 5 bases, and the junction held 11 bases outside the gene matches. This CDR3 comprises 17 residues. Original methodology: Estimation of nucleated cell counts relied on the amplification of reference gene primers. This table comes from immunoSEQ multiplex PCR, and its TCRdb copy is limited to in-frame clones, with some not included. Clone size and V and J calls were adopted from that table, with D and trimming inferred from the DNA. Of about 200,000 clones listed, 80% to 85% are singletons. The age range of participants was about 18 to 95 years, with residence in approximately 25 US areas.

Sequencing input: PBMCs or T cells enriched from blood (not recorded which). The genes are TRBV7-8 and TRBJ2-5; 10 bases fit TRBD2. The source of this sequence is a man aged 40-49 years who had recovered from COVID-19. CDR3 in DNA: TGTGCCAGCAGCTTAATCCAGCGGGGGGGCCGCCCGGAGACCCAGTACTTC. Its protein product is CASSLIQRGGRPETQYF.